These T cell receptor beta chains were read from a single sample in a study of glioma-infiltrating T cells. TCRdb used MiXCR to reprocess the multiplex PCR reads, holding one entry per CDR3 protein. The sample has a few hundred thousand distinct CDR3 sequences; more than 35% are singletons. Sequencing used glioma tissue, nonneoplastic brain tissue, or PBMCs (not recorded which). These receptors originate from a human donor with low-grade glioma or glioblastoma, undergoing nonglioma brain surgery, or in good health (not recorded which). CDR3s leave out the opening cysteine and the closing phenylalanine or tryptophan. The D gene is left open where the match is weak.

>NA|TRBJ1-2|TRBV19
ASRDNGYT
>TRBD1|TRBJ1-1|TRBV9
ASSAGQGVTEAF
>NA|TRBJ2-5|TRBV7-6
ASSLYGSQETQY
>NA|TRBJ2-1|TRBV15
ATSREPGSNEQF
>NA|TRBJ2-3|TRBV6-1
ASRLGVGLPDTQY
>NA|TRBJ1-1|TRBV28
ASSFLGSWADSGTEAF
>TRBD2|TRBJ2-5|TRBV27
ASSSRTSGRARETQY
>NA|TRBJ2-7|TRBV6-1
ASKSPEGYSYEQY
>NA|TRBJ2-1|TRBV28
ASSLSHNEQF
>TRBD1|TRBJ2-7|TRBV10-3
AIKGQAPSSEQY
>NA|TRBJ2-7|TRBV12-3/TRBV12-4
ASRPGVELSYEQY
>TRBD2|TRBJ2-1|TRBV7-2
ASSTLAGPYNEQF
>NA|TRBJ2-7|TRBV20-1
SANLGLDEQY
>NA|TRBJ2-7|TRBV6-6
ASSYSSAFSYEQY
>TRBD1|TRBJ2-5|TRBV24-1
ATGQGARETQY
>TRBD1|TRBJ2-5|TRBV20-1
SAKGQLQETQY
>TRBD2|TRBJ2-2|TRBV20-1
SDRDPAGAGELF
>TRBD2|NA|TRBV4-1
ASSQDPAGVGGYEQY
>TRBD2|TRBJ2-1|TRBV7-9
ASSAWGASGRNEQF
>NA|TRBJ1-5|TRBV27
ASSPQGPSNQPQH
>NA|TRBJ1-1|TRBV6-1
ASSFDRAYTEAF
>NA|TRBJ1-4|TRBV12-3/TRBV12-4
ASSGRGASNEKLF
>NA|TRBJ1-5|TRBV7-2
ASSLKGPSHPQH
>TRBD1|TRBJ2-5|TRBV28
ASSTIESSTGDQETQY
>NA|TRBJ2-1|TRBV7-3
ASSPRGRGSSYNEQF
>NA|TRBJ1-1|TRBV18
ASSPPSGATEAF
>TRBD1|TRBJ2-7|TRBV12-3/TRBV12-4
ASSSSGQTTYEQY
>NA|TRBJ2-1|TRBV28
ASSALQGRLNEQF
>NA|TRBJ2-7|TRBV27
ASSFGASYEQY
>NA|TRBJ2-1|TRBV11-3
ASSLRTYNEQF
>TRBD1|TRBJ2-5|TRBV28
ASRPQVGQYKETQY
>NA|TRBJ2-2|TRBV6-1
ASSENGGGNTGELF
>NA|TRBJ1-4|TRBV28
AIQEAYGKLF
>NA|TRBJ1-5|TRBV7-2
ASSLNGRTAGQPQH
>NA|TRBJ1-2|TRBV27
ASSLRGPGFLNYGYT